Listed below are T cell receptor beta chains from one sample, sequenced in a study of cytomegalovirus exposure and HLA in healthy donors. Profiled with immunoSEQ multiplex PCR; TCRdb holds only in-frame clones, not every one. The table shows about 76,000 clones, with around two thirds occurring only once. Sequences were obtained from PBMCs. These receptors were collected from a man aged 55-75 years in good health and CMV-seropositive. Both conserved end residues are part of each CDR3. Each record gives: V gene, D gene, clone size, J gene, CDR3 DNA, CDR3 protein. D genes are given only for firm matches. Expanded clones get a size class; other rows say once, few or many, or leave the size out.

TRBV30	.	.	TRBJ1-4	TGTGCCTGGAGTGTACAGCGAGGTTGGGGGGTAGCTATCGAAAAACTGTTTTTT	CAWSVQRGWGVAIEKLFF
TRBV7-9	.	.	TRBJ1-4	TGTGCCAGCAGCTCAGTCAGGGTGGATGAAAAACTGTTTTTT	CASSSVRVDEKLFF
TRBV5-6	.	few	TRBJ2-1	TGTGCCAGCAGCTTGGTCTCGGGCAGCGGACTTAACAATGAGCAGTTCTTC	CASSLVSGSGLNNEQFF
TRBV4-1	.	.	TRBJ1-1	TGCGCCAGCAGCCAAGAGCGGATGAACACTGAAGCTTTCTTT	CASSQERMNTEAFF
TRBV9	TRBD2	.	TRBJ2-5	TGTGCCAGCAGCGTAGCGGGCGGGAGGGCCAGGCAAGAGACCCAGTACTTC	CASSVAGGRARQETQYF
TRBV7-9	TRBD1	.	TRBJ1-1	TGTTCCAGCAGTCGACAGGGGGCTGGGGTGTTGGCTGAAGCTTTCTTT	CSSSRQGAGVLAEAFF
TRBV27	.	once	TRBJ1-5	TGTGCCAGCAAACCCGACAAGTATAGCAATCAGCCCCAGCATTTT	CASKPDKYSNQPQHF
TRBV28	.	.	TRBJ2-7	TGTGCCAGCAGTTTGACATACTACGAGCAGTACTTC	CASSLTYYEQYF
TRBV21-1	.	.	TRBJ2-1	TGTGCCAGCCCCTATTTAGCGGGAGTTTACAATGAGCAGTTCTTC	CASPYLAGVYNEQFF
TRBV7-9	.	.	TRBJ2-2	TGTGCCAGCAGCTTAGGACAGAACACCGGGGAGCTGTTTTTT	CASSLGQNTGELFF
TRBV18	TRBD1	.	TRBJ1-2	TGTGCCAGCTCCCCAGCCATATCCGGACAGGGGAGATCCGAACCGGGGATGGGCTACACCTTC	CASSPAISGQGRSEPGMGYTF
TRBV28	.	.	TRBJ1-2	TGTGCCAGCAGTTTATTGCGGCCTGGAGGGGCCTATGGCTACACCTTC	CASSLLRPGGAYGYTF
TRBV9	TRBD2	.	TRBJ2-1	TGTGCCAGCAGCGTGAGCGGGAGGGTAAACAATGAGCAGTTCTTC	CASSVSGRVNNEQFF
TRBV18	TRBD2	once	TRBJ2-7	TGTGCCAGCTCACTTAGCGGGGGTGAGTTCTACGAGCAGTACTTC	CASSLSGGEFYEQYF
TRBV7-2	TRBD2	.	TRBJ2-2	TGTGCCAGCAGCTCGCCCTTAGGAGCGGGGGTGATTACCGGGGAGCTGTTTTTT	CASSSPLGAGVITGELFF
TRBV10-1	TRBD1	.	TRBJ2-2	TGCGCCAGCACTAAATTGGGCAGGGGGACCGGGGAGCTGTTTTTT	CASTKLGRGTGELFF
TRBV18	.	.	TRBJ1-2	TGTGCCAGCTCACCCGGCCAGGAGGATGGCTACACCTTC	CASSPGQEDGYTF
TRBV7-2	.	.	TRBJ2-3	TGTGCCAGCAGCTTAAGGGGCGGATACTACACAGATACGCAGTATTTT	CASSLRGGYYTDTQYF
TRBV29-1	.	.	TRBJ2-7	TGCAGCGTTGGAAATGCGGCGGGTTACGAGCAGTACTTC	CSVGNAAGYEQYF
TRBV6-6	TRBD2	once	TRBJ2-5	TGTGCCAGCAGTTACTTCGGGGGGAGAGAAGAGACCCAGTACTTC	CASSYFGGREETQYF
TRBV7-2	TRBD1	.	TRBJ1-1	TGTGCCAGCAGAGAGTCGGGGACAGGGAAGGCTTTCTTT	CASRESGTGKAFF
TRBV7-2	.	.	TRBJ2-5	TGTGCCAGCAGCTTACTCCGGGAGACCCAGTACTTC	CASSLLRETQYF
TRBV7-9	TRBD2	.	TRBJ2-1	TGTGCCAGCAGAAGTAGCGGGAGGTATTATGAGCAGTTCTTC	CASRSSGRYYEQFF
TRBV5-4	.	.	TRBJ2-5	TGTGCCAGCAGCGCGGCCCGAGGACTCGGAGAGACCCAGTACTTC	CASSAARGLGETQYF
TRBV9	.	.	TRBJ1-3	TGTGCCAGCAGCGTAGCCGGGACACCTGGAAACACCATATATTTT	CASSVAGTPGNTIYF
TRBV6-5	.	.	TRBJ2-3	TGTGCCAGCAGCAGGGGCGAAGGAGATACGCAGTATTTT	CASSRGEGDTQYF
TRBV5-1	TRBD2	.	TRBJ2-1	TGCGCCAGCAGCTTTGGCGGTAGCGGGGGCTACAATGAGCAGTTCTTC	CASSFGGSGGYNEQFF
TRBV19	TRBD2	.	TRBJ2-7	TGTGCCAGTAGTATCGGCATTAGCGGGTTCTCCTACGAGCAGTACTTC	CASSIGISGFSYEQYF
TRBV5-1	.	.	TRBJ2-6	TGCGCCAGCAGCTTCACCAGGGTGTCCCTCTCTGGGGCCAACGTCCTGACTTTC	CASSFTRVSLSGANVLTF
TRBV29-1	TRBD1	.	TRBJ1-2	TGCAGCGTTTCTTCCGGGACAGGGGATGGCTACACCTTC	CSVSSGTGDGYTF
TRBV30	.	.	TRBJ1-6	TGTGCCTGGAGTGTGGCAGGGGCCGCTTCACCCCTCCACTTT	CAWSVAGAASPLHF
TRBV7-3	TRBD2	.	TRBJ2-5	TGTGCCAGCAGCCTATCGGGGCTAGCGGGAGGTGAGACCCAGTACTTC	CASSLSGLAGGETQYF
TRBV6-1	TRBD1	.	TRBJ2-1	TGTGCCAGCAGTGAAGTAGGGACAGGTGTTTACAATGAGCAGTTCTTC	CASSEVGTGVYNEQFF
TRBV5-6	.	.	TRBJ2-4	TGTGCCAGCAGTTCTGGGGGCAGGGGGGAGAGAAACATTCAGTACTTC	CASSSGGRGERNIQYF
TRBV2	.	few	TRBJ1-1	TGTGCCAGCAGTGAAGGCAAGGGGCTGCTGAGAGAGGCTTTCTTT	CASSEGKGLLREAFF
TRBV7-9	TRBD2	.	TRBJ2-5	TGTGCCAGCAGCTCAGCAGGACTAGCGGGAGAAGAGACCCAGTACTTC	CASSSAGLAGEETQYF
TRBV28	.	.	TRBJ2-7	TGTGCCAGCAGTTTGTCAGATTACTACGAGCAGTACTTC	CASSLSDYYEQYF
TRBV9	.	.	TRBJ2-1	TGTGCCAGCAGCCAACAGGGATTCAACAATGAGCAGTTCTTC	CASSQQGFNNEQFF